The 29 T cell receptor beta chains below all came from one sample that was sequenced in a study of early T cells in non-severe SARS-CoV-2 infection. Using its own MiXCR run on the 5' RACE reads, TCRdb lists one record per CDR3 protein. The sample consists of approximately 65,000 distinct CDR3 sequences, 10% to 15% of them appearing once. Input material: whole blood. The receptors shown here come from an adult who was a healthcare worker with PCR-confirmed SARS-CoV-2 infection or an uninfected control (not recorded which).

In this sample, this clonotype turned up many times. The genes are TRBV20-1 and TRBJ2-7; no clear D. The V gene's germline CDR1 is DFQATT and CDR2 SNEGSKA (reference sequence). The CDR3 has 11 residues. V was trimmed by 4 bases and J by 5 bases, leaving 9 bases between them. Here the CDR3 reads CSAKVTHEQYF. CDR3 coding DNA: TGCAGTGCTAAGGTAACCCACGAGCAGTACTTC.

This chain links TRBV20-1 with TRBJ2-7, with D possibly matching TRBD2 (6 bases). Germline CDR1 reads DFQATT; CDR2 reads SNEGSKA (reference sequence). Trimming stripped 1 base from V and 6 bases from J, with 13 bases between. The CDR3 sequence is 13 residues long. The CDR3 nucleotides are TGCAGTGCTAGAGGCGGGGCGCAGAGCGAGCAGTACTTC. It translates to CSARGGAQSEQYF.

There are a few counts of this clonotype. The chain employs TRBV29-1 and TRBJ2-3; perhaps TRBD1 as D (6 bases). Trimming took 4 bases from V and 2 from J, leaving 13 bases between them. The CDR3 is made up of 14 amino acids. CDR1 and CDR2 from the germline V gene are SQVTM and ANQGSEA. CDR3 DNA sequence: TGCAGCGTTGTGCAGGGGATGGCCACAGATACGCAGTATTTT. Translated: CSVVQGMATDTQYF.

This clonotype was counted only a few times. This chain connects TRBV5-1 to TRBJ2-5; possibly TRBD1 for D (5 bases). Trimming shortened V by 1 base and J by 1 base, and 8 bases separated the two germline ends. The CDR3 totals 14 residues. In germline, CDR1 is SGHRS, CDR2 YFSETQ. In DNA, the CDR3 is TGCGCCAGCAGCTTGTCTCAGGGCCAAGAGACCCAGTACTTC. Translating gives CASSLSQGQETQYF. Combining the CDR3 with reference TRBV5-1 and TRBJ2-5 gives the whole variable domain KAGVTQTPRYLIKTRGQQVTLSCSPISGHRSVSWYQQTPGQGLQFLFEYFSETQRNKGNFPGRFSGRQFSNSRSEMNVSTLELGDSALYLCASSLSQGQETQYFGPGTRLLVL.

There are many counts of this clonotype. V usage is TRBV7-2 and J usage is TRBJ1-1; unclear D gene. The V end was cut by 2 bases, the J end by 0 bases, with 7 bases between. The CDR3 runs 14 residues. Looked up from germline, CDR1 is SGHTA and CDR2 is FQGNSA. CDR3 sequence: CASSLQILNTEAFF. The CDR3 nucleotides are TGTGCCAGCAGCTTACAGATTTTGAACACTGAAGCTTTCTTT.

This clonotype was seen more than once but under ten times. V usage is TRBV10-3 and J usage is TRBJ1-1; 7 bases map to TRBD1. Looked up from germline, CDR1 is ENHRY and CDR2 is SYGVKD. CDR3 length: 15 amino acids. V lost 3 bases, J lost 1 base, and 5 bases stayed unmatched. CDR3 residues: CAISEDGTANTEAFF. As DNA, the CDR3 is TGTGCCATCAGTGAAGACGGGACAGCGAACACTGAAGCTTTCTTT.

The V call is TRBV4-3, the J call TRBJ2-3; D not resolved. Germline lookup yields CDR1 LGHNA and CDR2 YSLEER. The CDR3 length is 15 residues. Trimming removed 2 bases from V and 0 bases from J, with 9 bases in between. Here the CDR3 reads CASSQRTYSTDTQYF. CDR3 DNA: TGCGCCAGCAGCCAACGAACGTATAGCACAGATACGCAGTATTTT.

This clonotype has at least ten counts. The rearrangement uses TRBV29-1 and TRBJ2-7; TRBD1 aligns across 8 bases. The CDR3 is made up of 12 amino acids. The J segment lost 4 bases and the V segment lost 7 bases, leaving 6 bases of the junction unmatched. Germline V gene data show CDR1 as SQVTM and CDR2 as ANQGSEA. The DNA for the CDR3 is TGCAGCGCGACAGGGGATGGGTACGAGCAGTACTTC. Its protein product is CSATGDGYEQYF.

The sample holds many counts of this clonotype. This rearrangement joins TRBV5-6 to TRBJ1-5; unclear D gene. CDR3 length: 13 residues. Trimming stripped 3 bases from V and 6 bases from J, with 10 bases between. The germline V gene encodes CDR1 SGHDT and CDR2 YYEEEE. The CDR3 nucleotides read TGTGCCAGCAGCTCTCAGCCCGGTCAGCCCCAGCATTTT. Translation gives CASSSQPGQPQHF. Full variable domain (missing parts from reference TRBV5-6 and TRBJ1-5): DAGVTQSPTHLIKTRGQQVTLRCSPKSGHDTVSWYQQALGQGPQFIFQYYEEEERQRGNFPDRFSGHQFPNYSSELNVNALLLGDSALYLCASSSQPGQPQHFGDGTRLSIL.

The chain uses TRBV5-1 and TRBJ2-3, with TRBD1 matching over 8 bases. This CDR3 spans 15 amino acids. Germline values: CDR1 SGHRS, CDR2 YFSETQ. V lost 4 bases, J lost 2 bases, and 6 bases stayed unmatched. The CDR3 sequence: CASSDYRGSTDTQYF. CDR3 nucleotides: TGCGCCAGCAGCGATTACAGGGGGTCCACAGATACGCAGTATTTT.

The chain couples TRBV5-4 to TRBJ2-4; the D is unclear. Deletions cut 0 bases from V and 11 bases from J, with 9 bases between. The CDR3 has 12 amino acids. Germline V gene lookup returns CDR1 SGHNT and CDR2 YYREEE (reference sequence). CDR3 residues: CASSLDGLVQYF. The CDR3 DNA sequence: TGTGCCAGCAGCTTGGACGGTCTCGTTCAGTACTTC.

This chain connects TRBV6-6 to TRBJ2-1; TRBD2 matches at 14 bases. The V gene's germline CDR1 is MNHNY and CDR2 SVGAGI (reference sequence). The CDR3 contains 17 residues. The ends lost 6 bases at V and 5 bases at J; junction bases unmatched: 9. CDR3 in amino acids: CASSSSWTSGGNNEQFF. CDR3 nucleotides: TGTGCCAGCAGCTCGTCCTGGACTAGCGGGGGGAACAATGAGCAGTTCTTC.

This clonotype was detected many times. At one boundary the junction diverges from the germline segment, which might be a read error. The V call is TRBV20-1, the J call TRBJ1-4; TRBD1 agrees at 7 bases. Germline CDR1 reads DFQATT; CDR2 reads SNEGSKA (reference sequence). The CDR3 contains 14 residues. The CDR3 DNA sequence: TGCAGTGCTAGACATGCTCAGGGACAGCGAAACCTTATTTTT. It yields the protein CSARHAQGQRNLIF.

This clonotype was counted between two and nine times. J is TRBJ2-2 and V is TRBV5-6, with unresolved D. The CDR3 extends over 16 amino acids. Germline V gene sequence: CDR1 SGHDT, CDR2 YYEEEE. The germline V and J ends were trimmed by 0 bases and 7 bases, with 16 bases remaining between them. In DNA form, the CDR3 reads TGTGCCAGCAGCTTGGCTTATGACAACTGGGACGGGGAGCTGTTTTTT. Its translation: CASSLAYDNWDGELFF.

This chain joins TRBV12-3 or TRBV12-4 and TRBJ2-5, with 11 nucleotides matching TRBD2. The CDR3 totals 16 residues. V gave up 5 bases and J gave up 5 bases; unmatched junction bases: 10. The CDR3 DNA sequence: TGTGCCAGCAGTCTCATAGCGGGGGGGCGCCTCGAGACCCAGTACTTC. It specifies CASSLIAGGRLETQYF.

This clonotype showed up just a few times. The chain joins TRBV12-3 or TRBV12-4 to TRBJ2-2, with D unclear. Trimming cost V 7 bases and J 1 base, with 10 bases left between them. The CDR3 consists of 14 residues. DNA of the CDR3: TGTGCCAGCACCCCCAGACTGAACACCGGGGAGCTGTTTTTT. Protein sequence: CASTPRLNTGELFF.

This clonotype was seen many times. The CDR3 loop reads CASSYDVGRANYGYTF. The CDR3 DNA follows: TGTGCCAGCAGTTACGATGTGGGGAGAGCTAACTATGGCTACACCTTC. The chain is built from TRBV6-5 and TRBJ1-2; no firm D call. The CDR3 covers 16 residues. Trimming removed 2 bases at V and 0 bases at J, with 13 bases between. From germline, CDR1 is MNHEY and CDR2 SVGAGI.

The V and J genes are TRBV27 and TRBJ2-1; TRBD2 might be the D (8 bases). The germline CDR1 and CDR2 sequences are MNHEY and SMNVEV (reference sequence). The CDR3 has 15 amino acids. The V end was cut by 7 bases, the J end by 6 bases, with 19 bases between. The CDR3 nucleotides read TGTGCCAGCACCAGAGGGGGCGGGGGGCTCAATGAGCAGTTCTTC. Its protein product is CASTRGGGGLNEQFF.

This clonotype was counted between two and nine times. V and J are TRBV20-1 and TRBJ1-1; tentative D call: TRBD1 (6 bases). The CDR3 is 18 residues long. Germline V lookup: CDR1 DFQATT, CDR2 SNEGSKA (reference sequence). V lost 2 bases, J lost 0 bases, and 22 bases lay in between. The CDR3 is CSARNLDSSATLNTEAFF. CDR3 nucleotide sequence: TGCAGTGCTAGAAATCTGGACAGTTCTGCCACACTGAACACTGAAGCTTTCTTT.

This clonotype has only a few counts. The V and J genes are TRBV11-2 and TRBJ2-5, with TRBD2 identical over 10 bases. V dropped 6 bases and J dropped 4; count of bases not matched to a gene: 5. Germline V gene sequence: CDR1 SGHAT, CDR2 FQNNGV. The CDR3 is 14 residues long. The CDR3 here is CASRSGGAPETQYF. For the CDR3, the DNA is TGTGCCAGCAGGAGCGGGGGGGCTCCAGAGACCCAGTACTTC.

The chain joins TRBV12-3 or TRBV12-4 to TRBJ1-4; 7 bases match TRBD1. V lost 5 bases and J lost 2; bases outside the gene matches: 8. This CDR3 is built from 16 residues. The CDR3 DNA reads TGTGCCAGCAGTCGGACAGGCGAGAGGACTAATGAAAAACTGTTTTTT. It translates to CASSRTGERTNEKLFF.

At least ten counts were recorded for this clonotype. CDR3 DNA sequence: TGTGCCAGCAGTTACATAGCGGGGGGCGCAATGGAGCAGTTCTTC. Translated, it gives CASSYIAGGAMEQFF. This chain uses TRBV12-3 or TRBV12-4 with TRBJ2-1, with TRBD2 matching over 10 bases. V was pared by 4 bases and J by 10 bases, with 10 bases of the junction left unmatched. The CDR3 is 15 amino acids.

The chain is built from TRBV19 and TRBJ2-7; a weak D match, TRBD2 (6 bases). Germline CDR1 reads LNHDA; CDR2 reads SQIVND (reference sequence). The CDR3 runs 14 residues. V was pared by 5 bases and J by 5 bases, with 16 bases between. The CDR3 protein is CASSGSAGFDEQYF. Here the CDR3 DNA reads TGTGCCAGTAGTGGATCCGCGGGGTTCGACGAGCAGTACTTC.

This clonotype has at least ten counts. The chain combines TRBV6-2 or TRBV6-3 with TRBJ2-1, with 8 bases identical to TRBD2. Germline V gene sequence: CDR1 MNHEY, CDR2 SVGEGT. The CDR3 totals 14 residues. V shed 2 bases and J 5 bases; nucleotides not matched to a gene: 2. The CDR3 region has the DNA TGTGCCAGCAGTTACGAAGCGGGGGACAATGAGCAGTTCTTC. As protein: CASSYEAGDNEQFF.

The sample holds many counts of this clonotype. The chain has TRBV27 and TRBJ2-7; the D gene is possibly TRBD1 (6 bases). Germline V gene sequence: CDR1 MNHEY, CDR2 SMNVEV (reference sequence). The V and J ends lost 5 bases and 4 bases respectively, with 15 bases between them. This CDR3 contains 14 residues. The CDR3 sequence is CASSPIQGWYEQYF. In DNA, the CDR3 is TGTGCCAGCAGTCCGATACAGGGCTGGTACGAGCAGTACTTC.

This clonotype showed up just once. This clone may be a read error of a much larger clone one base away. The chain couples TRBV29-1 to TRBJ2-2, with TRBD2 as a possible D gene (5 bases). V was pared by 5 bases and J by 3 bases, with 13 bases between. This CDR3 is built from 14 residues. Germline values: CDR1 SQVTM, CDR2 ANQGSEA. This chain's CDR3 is CSVRSERDTGELFF. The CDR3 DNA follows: TGCAGCGTTCGATCGGAGAGGGACACCGGGGAGCTGTTTTTT.

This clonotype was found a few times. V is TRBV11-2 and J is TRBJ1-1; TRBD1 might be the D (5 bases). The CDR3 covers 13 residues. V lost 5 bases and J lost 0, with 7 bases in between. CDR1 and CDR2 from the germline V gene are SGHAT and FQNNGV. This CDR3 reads CASSRQMNTEAFF. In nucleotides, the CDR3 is TGTGCCAGCAGCCGACAGATGAACACTGAAGCTTTCTTT.

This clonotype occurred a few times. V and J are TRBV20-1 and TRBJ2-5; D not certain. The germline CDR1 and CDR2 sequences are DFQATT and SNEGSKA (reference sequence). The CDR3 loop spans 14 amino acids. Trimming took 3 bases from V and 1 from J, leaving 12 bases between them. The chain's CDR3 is CSASLQQIQETQYF. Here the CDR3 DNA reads TGCAGTGCTAGCTTACAGCAGATCCAAGAGACCCAGTACTTC.

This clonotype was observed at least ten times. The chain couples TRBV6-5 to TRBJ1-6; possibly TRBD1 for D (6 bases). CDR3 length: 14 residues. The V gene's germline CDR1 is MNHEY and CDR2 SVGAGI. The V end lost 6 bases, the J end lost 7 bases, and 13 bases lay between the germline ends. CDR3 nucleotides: TGTGCCAGCAGGGAAGTGGGGGGCAATTCACCCCTCCACTTT. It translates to CASREVGGNSPLHF.